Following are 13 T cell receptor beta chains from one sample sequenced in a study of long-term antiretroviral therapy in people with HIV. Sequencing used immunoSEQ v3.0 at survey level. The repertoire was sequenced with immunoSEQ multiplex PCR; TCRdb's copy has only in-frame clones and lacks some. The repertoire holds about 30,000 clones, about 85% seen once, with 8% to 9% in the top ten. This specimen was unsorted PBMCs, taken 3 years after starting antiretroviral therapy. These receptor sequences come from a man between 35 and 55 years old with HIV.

The CDR3 DNA follows: TGTGCCAGCAGCTGGGGGAGGGGGGCCTACGAGCAGTACTTC. Protein sequence: CASSWGRGAYEQYF. J is TRBJ2-7 and V is TRBV5-6, with D perhaps TRBD2 (7 bases). Germline CDR1 and CDR2: SGHDT and YYEEEE. The CDR3 totals 14 residues. With 3 bases removed from V and 2 bases from J, the gap between germline ends came to 12 bases.

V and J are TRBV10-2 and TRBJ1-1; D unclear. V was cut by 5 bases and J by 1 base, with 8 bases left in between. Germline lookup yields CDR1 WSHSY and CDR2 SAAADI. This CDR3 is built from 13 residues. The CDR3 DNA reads TGCGCCAGCAGTACCGGAGGGAACACTGAAGCTTTCTTT. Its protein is CASSTGGNTEAFF.

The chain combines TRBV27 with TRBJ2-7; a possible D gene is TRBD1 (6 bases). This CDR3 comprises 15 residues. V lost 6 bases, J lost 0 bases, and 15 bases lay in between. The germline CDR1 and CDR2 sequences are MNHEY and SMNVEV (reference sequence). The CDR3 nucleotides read TGTGCCAGCAGGAAGACAGGTTTAAGCTCCTACGAGCAGTACTTC. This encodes CASRKTGLSSYEQYF.

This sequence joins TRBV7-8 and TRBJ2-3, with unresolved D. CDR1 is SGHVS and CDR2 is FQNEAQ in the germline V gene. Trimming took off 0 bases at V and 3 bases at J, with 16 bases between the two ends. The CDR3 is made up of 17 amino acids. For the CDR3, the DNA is TGTGCCAGCAGCTTAGCGGGTCGCGGCATTCATACAGATACGCAGTATTTT. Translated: CASSLAGRGIHTDTQYF. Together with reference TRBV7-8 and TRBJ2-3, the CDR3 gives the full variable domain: GAGVSQSPRYKVAKRGQDVALRCDPISGHVSLFWYQQALGQGPEFLTYFQNEAQLDKSGLPSDRFFAERPEGSVSTLKIQRTQQEDSAVYLCASSLAGRGIHTDTQYFGPGTRLTVL.

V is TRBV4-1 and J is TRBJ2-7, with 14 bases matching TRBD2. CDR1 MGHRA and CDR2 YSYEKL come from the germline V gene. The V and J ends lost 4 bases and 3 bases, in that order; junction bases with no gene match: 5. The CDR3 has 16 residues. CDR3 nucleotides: TGCGCCAGCAGCCGATCGGGACTAGCGGGAGACTACGAGCAGTACTTC. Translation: CASSRSGLAGDYEQYF.

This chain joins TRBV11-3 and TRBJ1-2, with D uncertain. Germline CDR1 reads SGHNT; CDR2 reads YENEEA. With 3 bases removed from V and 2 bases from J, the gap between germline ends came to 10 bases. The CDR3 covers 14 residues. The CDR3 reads CASSFGVPNYGYTF. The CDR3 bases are TGTGCCAGCAGCTTCGGCGTTCCGAACTATGGCTACACCTTC.

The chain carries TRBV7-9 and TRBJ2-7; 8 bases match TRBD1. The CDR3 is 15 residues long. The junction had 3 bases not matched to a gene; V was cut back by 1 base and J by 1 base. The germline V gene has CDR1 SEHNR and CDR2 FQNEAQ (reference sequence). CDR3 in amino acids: CASSLEDRGSYEQYF. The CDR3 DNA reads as TGTGCCAGCAGCTTAGAAGACAGGGGTTCCTACGAGCAGTACTTC. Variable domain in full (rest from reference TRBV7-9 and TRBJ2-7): DTGVSQNPRHKITKRGQNVTFRCDPISEHNRLYWYRQTLGQGPEFLTYFQNEAQLEKSRLLSDRFSAERPKGSFSTLEIQRTEQGDSAMYLCASSLEDRGSYEQYFGPGTRLTVT.

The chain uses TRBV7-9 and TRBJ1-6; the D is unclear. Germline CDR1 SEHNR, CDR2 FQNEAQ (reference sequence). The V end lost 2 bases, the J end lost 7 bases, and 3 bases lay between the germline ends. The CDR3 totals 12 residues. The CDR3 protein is CASSLNNSPLHF. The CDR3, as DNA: TGTGCCAGCAGCTTAAACAATTCACCCCTCCACTTT.

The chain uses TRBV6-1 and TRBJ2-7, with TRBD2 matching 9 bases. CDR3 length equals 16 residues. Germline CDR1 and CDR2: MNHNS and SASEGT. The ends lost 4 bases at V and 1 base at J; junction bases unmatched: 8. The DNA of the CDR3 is TGTGCCAGCAGTGGACCCCTAGCGGGATTGTCCTACGAGCAGTACTTC. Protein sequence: CASSGPLAGLSYEQYF.

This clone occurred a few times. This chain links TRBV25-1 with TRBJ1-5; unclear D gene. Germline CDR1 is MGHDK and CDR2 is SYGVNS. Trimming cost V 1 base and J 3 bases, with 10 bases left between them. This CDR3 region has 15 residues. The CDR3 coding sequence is TGTGCCAGCAGTGAATTAGAGGGCCCCAATCAGCCCCAGCATTTT. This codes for CASSELEGPNQPQHF.

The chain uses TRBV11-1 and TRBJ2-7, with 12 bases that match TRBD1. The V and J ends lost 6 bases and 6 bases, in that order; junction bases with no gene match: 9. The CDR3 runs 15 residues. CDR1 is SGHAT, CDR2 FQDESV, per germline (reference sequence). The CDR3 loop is CASSPGTGGTGEQYF. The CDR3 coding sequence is TGTGCCAGCAGTCCCGGGACAGGGGGCACGGGCGAGCAGTACTTC.

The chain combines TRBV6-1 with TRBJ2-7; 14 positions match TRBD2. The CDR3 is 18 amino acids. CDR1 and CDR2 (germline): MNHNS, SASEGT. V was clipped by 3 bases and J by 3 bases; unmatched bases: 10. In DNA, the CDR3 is TGTGCCAGCAGTGACGGACTAGCGGGGGGTCTTATTCTCTACGAGCAGTACTTC. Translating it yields CASSDGLAGGLILYEQYF.

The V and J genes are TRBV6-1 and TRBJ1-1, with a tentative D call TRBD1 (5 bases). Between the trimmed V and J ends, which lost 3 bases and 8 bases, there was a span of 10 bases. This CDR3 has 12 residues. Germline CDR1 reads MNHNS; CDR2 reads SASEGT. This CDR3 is CASSELGEEAFF. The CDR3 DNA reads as TGTGCCAGCAGTGAGCTGGGGGAAGAAGCTTTCTTT.